The T cell receptor (beta chain) described here comes from a study of cytomegalovirus exposure and HLA in healthy donors. Primers for the PCR totalled 60 Vbeta and 13 Jbeta. The assay was immunoSEQ multiplex PCR, and TCRdb's table has in-frame clones only and misses some. Of more than 100,000 clones listed, under 85% are singletons. This clonotype was obtained from a woman aged 50 to 60 in good health and CMV-seropositive. The sequenced sample was PBMCs.

CDR3 amino acids: CASSSSGGVVDTQYF. DNA of the CDR3: TGTGCCAGCAGTTCCAGCGGGGGGGTTGTAGATACGCAGTATTTT. The V gene is TRBV7-9, the J gene TRBJ2-3; 10 bases map to TRBD2. Germline V gene sequence: CDR1 SEHNR, CDR2 FQNEAQ (reference sequence). Losses at the gene ends were 6 bases for V and 5 bases for J; bases not matched to a gene: 8. This CDR3 region has 15 residues.